This paragraph reports one T cell receptor beta chain. Its specificity is not known. Vbeta (60) and Jbeta (13) primers were used in the PCR. Measured with immunoSEQ multiplex PCR; TCRdb has only the in-frame clones, and not every one. The sample yields around 100,000 clones, over 75% seen once. The data originate from a study of cytomegalovirus exposure and HLA in healthy donors. The germline CDR1 and CDR2 sequences are SQVTM and ANQGSEA. The CDR3 runs 12 residues. Study-level points and caveats: The authors judged a highly shared variant cluster likely a sequencing artifact. Links to common viral pathogens appeared, in a later analysis, for several of the most significant clusters. According to the study, around 150 TCR beta chains were cytomegalovirus-associated. Across donors, sequencing depth was assumed by presence/absence analyses to be roughly uniform.

The origin of this receptor is a woman in her 30s in good health and CMV-seropositive. What was sequenced was PBMCs. This chain connects TRBV29-1 to TRBJ2-5; 9 nucleotides match TRBD2. CDR3 sequence reads: CGVAGEQETQYF. The CDR3 DNA sequence: TGCGGGGTAGCGGGAGAGCAAGAGACCCAGTACTTC.